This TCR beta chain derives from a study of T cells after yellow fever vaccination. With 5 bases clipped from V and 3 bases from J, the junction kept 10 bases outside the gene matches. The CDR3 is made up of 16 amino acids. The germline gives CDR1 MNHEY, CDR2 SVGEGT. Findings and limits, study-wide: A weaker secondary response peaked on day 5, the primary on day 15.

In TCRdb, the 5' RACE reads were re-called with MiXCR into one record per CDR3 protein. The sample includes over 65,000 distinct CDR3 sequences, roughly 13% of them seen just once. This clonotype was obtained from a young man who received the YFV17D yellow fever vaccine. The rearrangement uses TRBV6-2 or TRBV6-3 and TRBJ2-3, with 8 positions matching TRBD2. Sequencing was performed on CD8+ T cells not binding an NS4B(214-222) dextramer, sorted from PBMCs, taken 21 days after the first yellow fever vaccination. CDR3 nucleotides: TGTGCCAGCAGTCCCAGGGGTAGCGGGGCTACAGATACGCAGTATTTT. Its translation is CASSPRGSGATDTQYF.